This T cell receptor beta chain was profiled in a study of TIL therapy for anti-PD-1-resistant metastatic lung cancer (dated by TCRdb to 2020 to 2023). Broadly, across the study: Tumors were harvested prior to any PD-1/PD-L1 blockade, after which nivolumab was administered to patients, and lymphodepletion, expanded TIL infusion and IL-2 were given to patients who progressed. A median age of around 56 years (range roughly 38-85) and a median tumor PD-L1 proportion score of 6% were recorded among enrolled patients. The cohort was predominantly lung adenocarcinoma, with a few EGFR-mutant and two ALK-rearranged tumors, and half of patients were current or former smokers. Across the cohort, whole-exome sequencing showed a median non-synonymous tumor mutation burden of less than 1.7 mutations per megabase. T cell receptor beta sequencing of tumor and peripheral blood served to follow clonotypes across the tumor, the expanded TIL product, and serial blood samples. Broad study findings and their caveats: Infused TIL clonotypes partially replaced the baseline peripheral repertoire then decayed over months, with no apparent association between persistence and response. The cohort was highly selected, with more treatment-naive, never-smoker and oncogene-addicted patients than typical, limiting generalizability. The study protocol defined all tumor marker inferences as exploratory.

The immunoSEQ v3 hsTCRB kit was used to amplify TCR beta CDR3 regions from genomic DNA through bias-controlled multiplex PCR. TCR libraries were sequenced on an Illumina NextSeq 500 to around 2 million read pairs for survey level or about 5-6.5 million for deep level. In the authors' own workflow: V, D and J genes were assigned, non-productive sequences were removed, and clonality was reported by immunoSEQ Analyzer software. To compare repertoires between infused TIL and blood, productive Simpson clonality was used along with the Morisita overlap index of productive TRB rearrangements. Absolute clonotype counts in blood were estimated by multiplying the lymphocyte count by the CD3+ fraction and by the productive frequency of the clone. TCRdb holds this immuneACCESS table with in-frame rearrangements only. Some clones are missing; in checked studies, unresolved V genes explain under half, and the rest has no known cause. Clonal size and the V and J genes are those of that table, whereas D and trimming came from the DNA. This sample has roughly 60,000 clones in its table, and around 70% of those were observed once. About 1.8% of the sample goes to the ten largest clones.

The label giving this sample's time point can be read as: pre-treatment sample, taken before nivolumab and TIL therapy. Adults with stage 4 NSCLC were enrolled in a dual-center phase I trial from October 2017 to early 2020. Samples were obtained from a single-arm, open-label phase I trial in which tumor-infiltrating lymphocyte therapy with nivolumab was evaluated in advanced non-small cell lung cancer. Mononuclear cells from blood collected in EDTA tubes were isolated on a Ficoll gradient and snap-frozen as pellets, and DNA was then extracted using a Qiagen mini-prep kit. In regard to this clone: Its antigen is currently not known. No base-level quality is on record; no much larger clone is a single base apart. Other DNA sequences in this specimen translate into the identical CDR3.

The CDR3 holds 12 amino acids from the cysteine to the phenylalanine. Of all the DNA, just the CDR3 is kept, 36 bases in frame from base 1. V loses 4 bases, J loses 5 bases, and the germline ends lie 9 bases apart. CDR1 is given as SQVTM and CDR2 as ANQGSEA, both from the germline V gene. This clonotype was sampled from a person aged 25 to 79 with non-small cell lung cancer. The chain is made from TRBV29-1 and TRBJ1-5, with TRBD1 perhaps the D gene, on 5 matching bases. The specimen was blood, collected at baseline. The CDR3 region: CSVGARDQPQHF. The DNA sequence is as follows: TGCAGCGTTGGGGCCAGGGATCAGCCCCAGCATTTT.